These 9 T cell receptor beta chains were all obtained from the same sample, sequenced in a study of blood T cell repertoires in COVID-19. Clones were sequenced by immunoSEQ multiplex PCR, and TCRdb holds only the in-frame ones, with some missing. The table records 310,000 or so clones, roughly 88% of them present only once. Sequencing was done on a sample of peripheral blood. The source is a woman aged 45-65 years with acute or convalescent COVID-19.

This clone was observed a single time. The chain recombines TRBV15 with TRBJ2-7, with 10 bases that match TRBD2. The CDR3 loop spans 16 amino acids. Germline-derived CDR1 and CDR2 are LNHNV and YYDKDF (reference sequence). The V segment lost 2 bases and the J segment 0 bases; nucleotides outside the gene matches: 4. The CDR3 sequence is CATSRRTSGLSYEQYF. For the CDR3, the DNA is TGTGCCACCAGCAGACGGACTAGCGGACTCTCCTACGAGCAGTACTTC.

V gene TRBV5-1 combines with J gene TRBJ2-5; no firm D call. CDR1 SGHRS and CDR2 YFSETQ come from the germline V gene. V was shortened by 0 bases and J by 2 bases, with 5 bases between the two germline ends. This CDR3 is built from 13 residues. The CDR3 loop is CASSLEQQETQYF. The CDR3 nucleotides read TGCGCCAGCAGCTTGGAACAGCAAGAGACCCAGTACTTC. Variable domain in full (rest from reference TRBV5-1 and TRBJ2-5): KAGVTQTPRYLIKTRGQQVTLSCSPISGHRSVSWYQQTPGQGLQFLFEYFSETQRNKGNFPGRFSGRQFSNSRSEMNVSTLELGDSALYLCASSLEQQETQYFGPGTRLLVL.

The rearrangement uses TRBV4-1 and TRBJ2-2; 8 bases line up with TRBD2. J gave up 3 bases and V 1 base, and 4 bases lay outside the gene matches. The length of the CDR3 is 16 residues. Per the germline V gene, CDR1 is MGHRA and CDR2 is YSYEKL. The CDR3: CASSQGRTSHTGELFF. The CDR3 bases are TGCGCCAGCAGCCAAGGGCGGACTAGCCACACCGGGGAGCTGTTTTTT.

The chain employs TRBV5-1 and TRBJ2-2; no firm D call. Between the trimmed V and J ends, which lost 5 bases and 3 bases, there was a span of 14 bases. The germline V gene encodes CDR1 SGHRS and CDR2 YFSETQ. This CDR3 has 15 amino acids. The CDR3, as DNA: TGCGCCAGCAGGAGTGATGATCGATACACCGGGGAGCTGTTTTTT. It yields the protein CASRSDDRYTGELFF.

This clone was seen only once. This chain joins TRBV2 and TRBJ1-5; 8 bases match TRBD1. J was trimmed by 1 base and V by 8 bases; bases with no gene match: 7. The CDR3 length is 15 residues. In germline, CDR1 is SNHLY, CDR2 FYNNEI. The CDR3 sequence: CASGVTGGSNQPQHF. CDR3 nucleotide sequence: TGTGCCAGCGGAGTTACAGGGGGGAGCAATCAGCCCCAGCATTTT.

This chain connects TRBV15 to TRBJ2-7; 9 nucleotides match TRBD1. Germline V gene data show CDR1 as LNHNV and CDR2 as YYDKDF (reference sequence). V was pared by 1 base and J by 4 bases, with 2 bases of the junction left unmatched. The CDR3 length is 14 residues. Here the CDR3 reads CATSRADRGYEQYF. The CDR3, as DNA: TGTGCCACCAGCAGAGCGGACAGGGGATACGAGCAGTACTTC. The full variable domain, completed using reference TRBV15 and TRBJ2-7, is DAMVIQNPRYQVTQFGKPVTLSCSQTLNHNVMYWYQQKSSQAPKLLFHYYDKDFNNEADTPDNFQSRRPNTSFCFLDIRSPGLGDTAMYLCATSRADRGYEQYFGPGTRLTVT.

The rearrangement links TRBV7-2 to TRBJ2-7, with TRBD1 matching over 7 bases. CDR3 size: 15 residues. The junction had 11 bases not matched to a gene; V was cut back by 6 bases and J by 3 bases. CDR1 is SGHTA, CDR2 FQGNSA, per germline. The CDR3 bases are TGTGCCAGCAGTAAAAGGGGGCCGGGCCTCTACGAGCAGTACTTC. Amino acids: CASSKRGPGLYEQYF.

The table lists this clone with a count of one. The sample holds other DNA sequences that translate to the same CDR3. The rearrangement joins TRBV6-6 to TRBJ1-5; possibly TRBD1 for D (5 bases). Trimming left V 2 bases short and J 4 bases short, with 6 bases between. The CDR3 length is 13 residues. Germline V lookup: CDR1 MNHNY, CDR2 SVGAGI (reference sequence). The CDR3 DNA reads TGTGCCAGCAGTTACGGGGGGAATCAGCCCCAGCATTTT. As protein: CASSYGGNQPQHF.

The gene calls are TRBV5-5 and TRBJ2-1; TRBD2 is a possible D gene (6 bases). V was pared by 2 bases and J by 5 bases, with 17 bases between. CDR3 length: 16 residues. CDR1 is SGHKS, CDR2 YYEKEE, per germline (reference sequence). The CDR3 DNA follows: TGTGCCAGCAGCTTAGGGGTGCGGGGCATTGACAATGAGCAGTTCTTC. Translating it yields CASSLGVRGIDNEQFF.